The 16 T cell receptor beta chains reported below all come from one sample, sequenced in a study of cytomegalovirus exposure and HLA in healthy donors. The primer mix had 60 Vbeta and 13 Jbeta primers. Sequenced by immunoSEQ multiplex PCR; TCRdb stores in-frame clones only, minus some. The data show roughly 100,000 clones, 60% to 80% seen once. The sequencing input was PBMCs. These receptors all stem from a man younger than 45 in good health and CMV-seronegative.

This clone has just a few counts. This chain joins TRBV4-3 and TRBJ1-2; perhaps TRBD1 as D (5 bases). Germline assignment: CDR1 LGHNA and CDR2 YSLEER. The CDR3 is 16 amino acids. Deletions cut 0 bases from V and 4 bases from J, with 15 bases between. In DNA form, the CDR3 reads TGCGCCAGCAGCCAAGACCGGGGGAATTCCCCCTATGGCTACACCTTC. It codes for CASSQDRGNSPYGYTF.

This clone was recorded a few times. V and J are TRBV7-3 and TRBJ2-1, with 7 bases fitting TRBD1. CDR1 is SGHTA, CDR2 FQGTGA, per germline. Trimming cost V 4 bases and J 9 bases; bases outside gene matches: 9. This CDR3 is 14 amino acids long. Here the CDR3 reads CASSSSNRGREQFF. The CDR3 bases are TGTGCCAGCAGCTCCTCGAACAGGGGCCGTGAGCAGTTCTTC.

DNA for the CDR3: TGTGCCAGCAGTCTCCGGGACAACTACGAGCAGTACTTC. This encodes CASSLRDNYEQYF. The chain joins TRBV6-5 to TRBJ2-7; a weak D match, TRBD1 (6 bases). The ends were cut back, 5 bases at V and 3 bases at J, with 11 bases in the middle. Germline assignment: CDR1 MNHEY and CDR2 SVGAGI. This CDR3 has 13 amino acids.

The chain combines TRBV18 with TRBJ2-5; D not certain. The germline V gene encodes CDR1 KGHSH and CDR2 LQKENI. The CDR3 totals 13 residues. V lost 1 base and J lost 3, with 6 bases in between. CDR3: CASSPLREETQYF. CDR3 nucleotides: TGTGCCAGCTCACCACTTCGGGAAGAGACCCAGTACTTC.

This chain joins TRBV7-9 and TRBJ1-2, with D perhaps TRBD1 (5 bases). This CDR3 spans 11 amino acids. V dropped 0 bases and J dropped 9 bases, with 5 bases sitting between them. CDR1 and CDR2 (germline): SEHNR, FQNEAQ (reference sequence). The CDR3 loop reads CASSLADSYTF. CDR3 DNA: TGTGCCAGCAGCTTAGCGGACAGCTACACCTTC.

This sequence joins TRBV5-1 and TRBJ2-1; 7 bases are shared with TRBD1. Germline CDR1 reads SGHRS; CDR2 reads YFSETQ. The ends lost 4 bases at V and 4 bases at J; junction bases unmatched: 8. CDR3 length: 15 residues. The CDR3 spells CASSLTGTEYNEQFF. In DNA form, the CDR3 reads TGCGCCAGCAGCCTAACCGGGACAGAGTACAATGAGCAGTTCTTC. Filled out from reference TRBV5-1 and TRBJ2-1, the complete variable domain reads KAGVTQTPRYLIKTRGQQVTLSCSPISGHRSVSWYQQTPGQGLQFLFEYFSETQRNKGNFPGRFSGRQFSNSRSEMNVSTLELGDSALYLCASSLTGTEYNEQFFGPGTRLTVL.

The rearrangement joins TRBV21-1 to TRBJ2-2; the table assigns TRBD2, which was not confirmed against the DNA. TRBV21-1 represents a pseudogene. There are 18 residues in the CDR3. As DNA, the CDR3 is TGTGCCAGCAGCAAAGGCAAGGGAGCGGGAGCGGACACCGGGGAGCTGTTTTTT. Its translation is CASSKGKGAGADTGELFF.

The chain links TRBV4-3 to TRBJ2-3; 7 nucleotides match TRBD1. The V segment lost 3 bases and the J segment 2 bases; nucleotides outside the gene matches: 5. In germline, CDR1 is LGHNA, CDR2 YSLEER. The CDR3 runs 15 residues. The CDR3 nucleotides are TGCGCCAGCAGCCAGAAGGACAGGACCACAGATACGCAGTATTTT. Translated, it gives CASSQKDRTTDTQYF.

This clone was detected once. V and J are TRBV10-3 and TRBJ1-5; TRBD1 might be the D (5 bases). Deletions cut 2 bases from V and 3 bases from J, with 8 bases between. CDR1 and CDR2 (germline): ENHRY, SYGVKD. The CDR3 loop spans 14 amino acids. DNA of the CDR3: TGTGCCATCAGTGAGCCGGGGGTCAATCAGCCCCAGCATTTT. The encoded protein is CAISEPGVNQPQHF.

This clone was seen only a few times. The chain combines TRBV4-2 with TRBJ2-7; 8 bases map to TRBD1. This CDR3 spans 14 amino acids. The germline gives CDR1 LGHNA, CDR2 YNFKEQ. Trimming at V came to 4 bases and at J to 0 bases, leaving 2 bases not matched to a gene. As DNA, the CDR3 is TGTGCCAGCAGCCTGGGACAGGTCTCCTACGAGCAGTACTTC. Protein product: CASSLGQVSYEQYF.

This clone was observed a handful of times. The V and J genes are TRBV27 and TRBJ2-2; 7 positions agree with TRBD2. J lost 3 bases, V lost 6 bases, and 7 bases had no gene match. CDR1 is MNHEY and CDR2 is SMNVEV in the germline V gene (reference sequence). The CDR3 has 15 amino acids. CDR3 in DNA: TGTGCCAGCAGAGCAGGACTAGGGTACACCGGGGAGCTGTTTTTT. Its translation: CASRAGLGYTGELFF.

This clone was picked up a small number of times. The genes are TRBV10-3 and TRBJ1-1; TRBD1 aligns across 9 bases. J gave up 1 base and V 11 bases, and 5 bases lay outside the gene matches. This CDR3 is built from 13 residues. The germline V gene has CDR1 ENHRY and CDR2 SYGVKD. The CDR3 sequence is CASRTGENTEAFF. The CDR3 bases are TGTGCCTCCCGGACAGGGGAGAACACTGAAGCTTTCTTT.

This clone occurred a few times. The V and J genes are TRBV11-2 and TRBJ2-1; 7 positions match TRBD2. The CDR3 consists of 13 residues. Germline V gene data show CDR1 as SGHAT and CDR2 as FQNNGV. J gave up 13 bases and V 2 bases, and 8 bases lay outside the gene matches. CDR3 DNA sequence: TGTGCCAGCAGCTTAACCCTAGCGGTATCTCAGTTCTTC. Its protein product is CASSLTLAVSQFF.

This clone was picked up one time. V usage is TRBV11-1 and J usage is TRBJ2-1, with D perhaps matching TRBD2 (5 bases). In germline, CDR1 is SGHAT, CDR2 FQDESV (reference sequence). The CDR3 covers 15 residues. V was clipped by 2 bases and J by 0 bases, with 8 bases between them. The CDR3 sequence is CASSLLGSSYNEQFF. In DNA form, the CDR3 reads TGTGCCAGCAGCTTACTAGGGAGCTCCTACAATGAGCAGTTCTTC.

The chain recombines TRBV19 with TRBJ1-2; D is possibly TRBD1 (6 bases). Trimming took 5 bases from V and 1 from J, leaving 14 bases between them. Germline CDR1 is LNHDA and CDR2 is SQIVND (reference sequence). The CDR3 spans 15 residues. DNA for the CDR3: TGTGCCAGTAGTGAGGGCACGGACAGTAACTATGGCTACACCTTC. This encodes CASSEGTDSNYGYTF. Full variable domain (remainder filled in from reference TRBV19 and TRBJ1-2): DGGITQSPKYLFRKEGQNVTLSCEQNLNHDAMYWYRQDPGQGLRLIYYSQIVNDFQKGDIAEGYSVSREKKESFPLTVTSAQKNPTAFYLCASSEGTDSNYGYTFGSGTRLTVV.

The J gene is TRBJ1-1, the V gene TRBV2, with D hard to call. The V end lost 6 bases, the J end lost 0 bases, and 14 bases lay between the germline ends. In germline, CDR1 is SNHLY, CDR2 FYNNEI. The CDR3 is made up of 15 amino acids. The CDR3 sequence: CASRATQVMNTEAFF. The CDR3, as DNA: TGTGCCAGCAGAGCAACTCAGGTCATGAACACTGAAGCTTTCTTT.